These 6 T cell receptor beta chains originate from one sample sequenced in a study of Graves' ophthalmopathy and Graves' hyperthyroidism. Amplification targeted the TCR beta CDR3 regions, with RNA transcripts as the source material. HTBI primers primed a first-round RT-PCR, and a second-round multiplex PCR followed. TCRdb used MiXCR to reprocess the multiplex PCR reads, holding one entry per CDR3 protein. The sample gives about 660,000 distinct CDR3 sequences, about two fifths of which show up once; over 2.5% is in the top ten. The material sequenced was peripheral blood. The receptors here all came from an adult man with Graves' ophthalmopathy.

This clonotype was detected many times. The chain combines TRBV13 with TRBJ1-6, with TRBD1 matching over 8 bases. The CDR3 is 14 residues long. The V gene end was trimmed by 5 bases and the J gene end by 6 bases; junction bases not matched to a gene: 3. CDR1 is PRHDT and CDR2 is FYEKMQ in the germline V gene (reference sequence). CDR3 DNA sequence: TGTGCCAGCAGCCTCGACAGGGGTAATTCACCCCTCCACTTT. This codes for CASSLDRGNSPLHF.

This clonotype has ten or more counts. The chain recombines TRBV29-1 with TRBJ1-2; tentative D call: TRBD1 (5 bases). V lost 3 bases and J lost 4, with 27 bases in between. Per germline, CDR1 SQVTM and CDR2 ANQGSEA. The CDR3 sequence is 18 residues long. CDR3 sequence: CSVDFAIVGGAPSYGYTF. DNA for the CDR3: TGCAGCGTTGATTTTGCCATCGTTGGCGGGGCGCCGTCCTATGGCTACACCTTC.

The rearrangement links TRBV10-3 to TRBJ2-3; 12 bases match TRBD2. This CDR3 contains 16 residues. V lost 10 bases and J lost 6; bases outside the gene matches: 14. Germline CDR1 reads ENHRY; CDR2 reads SYGVKD. The DNA of the CDR3 is TGTGCCAGCAGCCTCCGACTAGCGGGGGCAACTGATACGCAGTATTTT. The encoded protein is CASSLRLAGATDTQYF.

This clonotype was seen more than once but under ten times. This may stem from a read error, because a much larger clone lies one nucleotide away. The CDR3 DNA reads TGTGCCACCAACAGAGTCGGGGGGGATGAAGCTTTCTTT. Its translation: CATNRVGGDEAFF. This chain uses TRBV15 with TRBJ1-1; tentatively, D is TRBD1 (5 bases). The CDR3 is made up of 13 amino acids. From germline, CDR1 is LNHNV and CDR2 YYDKDF (reference sequence).

This clonotype occurred a few times. The V call is TRBV5-1, the J call TRBJ2-2, with a tentative D call TRBD1 (6 bases). V lost 3 bases to trimming and J lost 5 bases, with 11 bases between them. The CDR3 covers 14 residues. The germline gives CDR1 SGHRS, CDR2 YFSETQ. In DNA, the CDR3 is TGCGCCAGCAGCTCCACACAGGGAACCGGGGAGCTGTTTTTT. Translating it yields CASSSTQGTGELFF.

This clonotype appeared a single time. A read error may explain this, as a much larger clone is one base away. The gene calls are TRBV2 and TRBJ1-2; tentative D call: TRBD1 (5 bases). The CDR3 has 14 amino acids. The germline V gene has CDR1 SNHLY and CDR2 FYNNEI. CDR3 nucleotide sequence: TGTGCCAGCGGTGAAGCGGGAGGGGCCTATGGCTACACCTTC. Translated, it gives CASGEAGGAYGYTF.